The rows below give T cell receptor beta chains drawn from one sample of a study of OX40 agonist ivuxolimab in advanced cancers. Assay used: immunoSEQ multiplex PCR; TCRdb lists only in-frame clones, some missing. The table records over 60,000 clones, about four fifths of them present only once. Here the sequenced sample was CD4+ or CD8+ T cells sorted from blood, taken in a trial of the OX40 agonist ivuxolimab. Receptor source: an adult with an advanced solid tumor such as melanoma, head and neck, liver or kidney cancer. CDR3s include the opening cysteine and the closing phenylalanine or tryptophan. The order of the fields is clone size, J gene, D gene, V gene, CDR3 protein, CDR3 DNA. D genes are given only for firm matches. Rows give clone size only sometimes, using once, few, many, or a class for an expanded clone.

>few|TRBJ1-2|TRBD1|TRBV5-6
CASSTRVGQDSYGYTF
TGTGCCAGCAGCACTCGAGTGGGACAGGACTCGTATGGCTACACCTTC
>NA|TRBJ2-2|NA|TRBV7-3
CASSPGFPTGELFF
TGTGCCAGCAGCCCGGGATTTCCCACCGGGGAGCTGTTTTTT
>NA|TRBJ2-5|TRBD1|TRBV5-1
CASRSQGAQETQYF
TGCGCCAGCAGGTCACAGGGGGCACAAGAGACCCAGTACTTC
>NA|TRBJ2-3|NA|TRBV18
CASSPSADTQYF
TGTGCCAGCTCACCGAGCGCAGATACGCAGTATTTT
>NA|TRBJ1-4|TRBD1|TRBV11-3
CASSPGTGDEKLFF
TGTGCCAGCAGCCCCGGGACAGGGGACGAAAAACTGTTTTTT
>NA|TRBJ2-4|TRBD2|TRBV30
CAWRGRESGRKNIQYF
TGTGCCTGGAGAGGGCGGGAGAGTGGCCGCAAAAACATTCAGTACTTC
>NA|TRBJ2-1|NA|TRBV18
CASSPAGKGEQFF
TGTGCCAGCTCACCAGCGGGGAAGGGTGAGCAGTTCTTC
>NA|TRBJ1-5|NA|TRBV4-2
CASSQDGGEGNQPQHF
TGTGCCAGCAGCCAAGATGGAGGGGAAGGCAATCAGCCCCAGCATTTT
>few|TRBJ1-6|TRBD1|TRBV13
CASSRQGVNSPLHF
TGTGCCAGCAGTCGACAGGGGGTGAACTCACCCCTCCACTTT
>NA|TRBJ2-7|NA|TRBV7-9
CASSPGIATYEQYF
TGTGCCAGCAGCCCCGGGATTGCTACCTACGAGCAGTACTTC
>NA|TRBJ2-5|TRBD2|TRBV14
CASSQGITSGEETQYF
TGTGCCAGCAGCCAAGGCATAACTAGCGGGGAAGAGACCCAGTACTTC
>NA|TRBJ1-5|NA|TRBV7-2
CASSLDWANQPQHF
TGTGCCAGCAGCCTAGATTGGGCAAATCAGCCCCAGCATTTT